A selection of T cell receptor beta chains follows, all from one sample in a study of cytomegalovirus exposure and HLA in healthy donors. Data came from immunoSEQ multiplex PCR; TCRdb stores just in-frame clones and leaves some out. The repertoire holds around 20,000 clones, with approximately 80% as singletons. The sample was PBMCs. The receptors come from a human donor in good health. Each CDR3 is given with its conserved first and last residue. A D gene is named only where the DNA matches it firmly. For some rows the clone size is stated as once, few or many, or as a class when expanded; others skip it.

v_call	j_call	d_call	cdr3_length	clone_size	cdr3_aa	cdr3_nt
TRBV27	TRBJ2-1	-	15	-	CASSLEEEDDSNQFF	TGTGCCAGCAGTTTAGAAGAGGAGGACGACTCTAACCAGTTCTTC
TRBV18	TRBJ2-7	-	12	-	CASSPPNNEQYF	TGTGCCAGCTCACCACCTAACAACGAGCAGTACTTC
TRBV19	TRBJ1-1	-	13	-	CASSATRNTEAFF	TGTGCCAGTAGTGCCACAAGGAACACTGAAGCTTTCTTT
TRBV18	TRBJ2-5	-	14	-	CASSPRYHPETQYF	TGTGCCAGCTCACCGAGATACCATCCGGAGACCCAGTACTTC
TRBV27	TRBJ1-4	TRBD1	16	-	CASSPPGQGVDEKLFF	TGTGCCAGCAGCCCCCCGGGACAGGGGGTGGATGAAAAACTGTTTTTT
TRBV6-5	TRBJ1-1	-	15	-	CASTHPGHPNTEAFF	TGTGCCAGCACCCATCCGGGACACCCGAACACTGAAGCTTTCTTT
TRBV11-2	TRBJ2-1	TRBD2	15	-	CASSLISGRYNEQFF	TGTGCCAGCAGCTTAATCAGCGGGAGGTACAATGAGCAGTTCTTC
TRBV7-2	TRBJ2-1	-	12	-	CASSLAVGEQFF	TGTGCCAGCAGCTTAGCAGTCGGTGAGCAGTTCTTC
TRBV6-4	TRBJ1-2	TRBD1	14	-	CASSDSTGGYGYTF	TGTGCCAGCAGTGACTCGACAGGGGGCTATGGCTACACCTTC
TRBV29-1	TRBJ2-6	-	16	-	CSVSRDIDSGANVLTF	TGCAGCGTTTCCCGGGACATCGACTCTGGGGCCAACGTCCTGACTTTC
TRBV27	TRBJ1-2	-	14	few	CASSPMARDYGYTF	TGTGCCAGCAGTCCGATGGCACGGGATTATGGCTACACCTTC
TRBV7-9	TRBJ2-7	TRBD1	15	-	CASSLGTGSSYEQYF	TGTGCCAGCAGCCTTGGGACAGGGAGTTCCTACGAGCAGTACTTC
TRBV9	TRBJ2-7	TRBD1	16	-	CASSVGIGDSLYEQYF	TGTGCCAGCAGCGTAGGAATTGGGGACAGCCTTTACGAGCAGTACTTC
TRBV5-5	TRBJ1-1	-	12	-	CASSLNTPEAFF	TGTGCCAGCAGCTTGAATACACCTGAAGCTTTCTTT
TRBV7-9	TRBJ1-1	-	13	-	CASSPMGSTEAFF	TGTGCCAGCAGCCCTATGGGGAGCACTGAAGCTTTCTTT
TRBV11-1	TRBJ2-7	-	14	-	CASSLGGDSNEQYF	TGTGCCAGCAGCTTAGGAGGAGACTCCAACGAGCAGTACTTC
TRBV29-1	TRBJ1-2	-	12	-	CSVVAGIYGYTF	TGCAGCGTTGTAGCTGGAATCTATGGCTACACCTTC
TRBV2	TRBJ2-5	TRBD1	18	-	CASSEDSMGQGREETQYF	TGTGCCAGCAGTGAAGATTCAATGGGACAGGGAAGAGAAGAGACCCAGTACTTC
TRBV7-2	TRBJ2-3	TRBD2	15	-	CASRTSGGAEDTQYF	TGTGCCAGCAGAACCAGCGGGGGGGCCGAAGATACGCAGTATTTT
TRBV4-1	TRBJ1-2	-	16	-	CASSPEYRELNYGYTF	TGCGCCAGCAGCCCTGAATACAGGGAACTTAACTATGGCTACACCTTC
TRBV6-5	TRBJ2-7	TRBD1	13	-	CASAGQAGYEQYF	TGTGCCAGCGCTGGACAGGCCGGGTACGAGCAGTACTTC
TRBV7-8	TRBJ1-1	TRBD1	14	-	CASSKRDSNTEAFF	TGTGCCAGCAGTAAACGGGACAGTAACACTGAAGCTTTCTTT
TRBV27	TRBJ1-3	-	15	once	CASSTGESSGNTIYF	TGTGCCAGCAGTACCGGGGAGAGCTCTGGAAACACCATATATTTT
TRBV15	TRBJ1-4	-	16	once	CATSRGQQGISEKLFF	TGTGCCACCAGCAGAGGTCAACAGGGTATTAGTGAAAAACTGTTTTTT
TRBV2	TRBJ2-1	TRBD2	14	-	CATRLAGVLNEQFF	TGTGCCACCAGACTAGCGGGTGTTCTCAATGAGCAGTTCTTC
TRBV19	TRBJ1-1	TRBD1	14	-	CASSMRGTGTEAFF	TGTGCCAGTAGTATGAGGGGGACAGGCACTGAAGCTTTCTTT
TRBV11-2	TRBJ1-4	TRBD1	16	-	CASSAGPGTGNEKLFF	TGTGCCAGCAGCGCGGGCCCCGGGACAGGGAATGAAAAACTGTTTTTT
TRBV7-3	TRBJ2-1	TRBD2	13	once	CASSPRGGGEQFF	TGTGCCAGCAGCCCCCGGGGGGGCGGTGAGCAGTTCTTC
TRBV28	TRBJ1-1	TRBD1	17	-	CAAFAFTGEMMNTEAFF	TGTGCCGCATTCGCCTTCACAGGGGAGATGATGAACACTGAAGCTTTCTTT
TRBV27	TRBJ2-5	-	15	-	CASSSSGSLSETQYF	TGTGCCAGCAGTTCGTCAGGGTCCCTATCGGAGACCCAGTACTTC
TRBV6-5	TRBJ2-5	TRBD2	15	-	CASSTRTGGGETQYF	TGTGCCAGCAGTACTCGAACGGGGGGGGGAGAGACCCAGTACTTC
TRBV18	TRBJ2-2	-	16	-	CASSPTPLVGAGELFF	TGTGCCAGCTCACCAACCCCACTAGTTGGCGCCGGGGAGCTGTTTTTT